Following are 8 T cell receptor beta chains from one sample sequenced in a study of response to subunit inactivated influenza vaccine. TCRdb re-called the RT-PCR reads through MiXCR, storing one row per CDR3 protein. The data hold some 520,000 distinct CDR3 sequences, with approximately 16% observed a single time. The sequences come from CD4+ T cells sorted from PBMCs, collected roughly 24 months after vaccination. The source of these receptors is a man aged 45-69 years who received an inactivated influenza vaccine.

This clonotype was observed many times. V usage is TRBV10-2 and J usage is TRBJ2-3, with D perhaps TRBD1 (6 bases). The V end was cut by 7 bases, the J end by 1 base, with 12 bases between. CDR1 is WSHSY and CDR2 is SAAADI in the germline V gene. This CDR3 is 14 amino acids long. CDR3 protein: CASTVGAGTDTQYF. In DNA, the CDR3 is TGCGCCAGCACCGTGGGGGCAGGCACAGATACGCAGTATTTT.

The chain has TRBV12-3 or TRBV12-4 and TRBJ2-5; D is tentatively TRBD1 or TRBD2 (5 bases each). Between the trimmed V and J ends, which lost 5 bases and 5 bases, there was a span of 18 bases. The CDR3 is 15 amino acids. The CDR3 spells CASSKTGTLRETQYF. The DNA for the CDR3 is TGTGCCAGCAGTAAAACCGGGACCCTGCGGGAGACCCAGTACTTC.

This chain joins TRBV6-2 or TRBV6-3 and TRBJ1-2; D call uncertain. This CDR3 is built from 16 residues. Trimming removed 2 bases at V and 2 bases at J, with 15 bases between. Germline CDR1 reads MNHEY; CDR2 reads SVGEGT. The CDR3 DNA sequence: TGTGCCAGCAGTTACGATGTGAGGGTACCCAACTATGGCTACACCTTC. Translated: CASSYDVRVPNYGYTF.

The rearrangement links TRBV11-1 to TRBJ1-1, with D unresolved. Trimming cost V 3 bases and J 7 bases, with 9 bases left between them. CDR3 length equals 12 residues. The germline V gene encodes CDR1 SGHAT and CDR2 FQDESV (reference sequence). The CDR3 DNA sequence: TGTGCCAGCAGCTTGACCGACTTTGAAGCTTTCTTT. This sequence encodes CASSLTDFEAFF.

V gene TRBV5-1 combines with J gene TRBJ2-1; 9 nucleotides line up with TRBD2. Germline V gene data show CDR1 as SGHRS and CDR2 as YFSETQ. V gave up 0 bases and J gave up 7 bases; unmatched junction bases: 5. The CDR3 is 15 residues long. The CDR3 spells CASSLGSSGVNEQFF. The CDR3 bases are TGCGCCAGCAGCTTGGGGTCTAGCGGGGTTAATGAGCAGTTCTTC.

This clonotype was picked up a small number of times. The chain joins TRBV5-1 to TRBJ1-2, with D uncertain. Deletions cut 0 bases from V and 2 bases from J, with 8 bases between. The germline V gene encodes CDR1 SGHRS and CDR2 YFSETQ. This CDR3 is built from 14 residues. The DNA of the CDR3 is TGCGCCAGCAGCTTGGACAGTAACAACTATGGCTACACCTTC. It translates to CASSLDSNNYGYTF.

This clonotype occurred a few times. The junction does not match germline at one end; this may be a read error. The rearrangement links TRBV29-1 to TRBJ2-2; D remains ambiguous. The CDR3 has 13 amino acids. Germline V gene lookup returns CDR1 SQVTM and CDR2 ANQGSEA. In DNA, the CDR3 is TGCAGCGTGGAAGGCCAGATCACCGGGGAGCTGTTTTTT. It encodes CSVEGQITGELFF.

This clonotype came up a few times. J is TRBJ2-1 and V is TRBV5-1, with TRBD1 matching 8 bases. CDR3 length equals 15 residues. Looked up from germline, CDR1 is SGHRS and CDR2 is YFSETQ. The J segment lost 4 bases and the V segment lost 5 bases, leaving 8 bases of the junction unmatched. In DNA form, the CDR3 reads TGCGCCAGCAGTTCGACAGGGGAACTTTACAATGAGCAGTTCTTC. Amino acids: CASSSTGELYNEQFF.